The 32 T cell receptor beta chains presented below share a single source sample, sequenced in a study of radiotherapy plus CTLA-4 blockade in lung cancer. Assay: immunoSEQ multiplex PCR; the TCRdb copy retains only in-frame clones and omits some. The sample yields about 62,000 clones, roughly 76% seen once. The source material was peripheral blood, sampled from a patient treated with radiotherapy plus ipilimumab. The receptors stem from a human donor with non-small cell lung cancer who had a complete response to radiotherapy plus ipilimumab.

The J gene is TRBJ1-2, the V gene TRBV18; TRBD1 matches at 9 bases. Per the germline V gene, CDR1 is KGHSH and CDR2 is LQKENI. Trimming took 3 bases from V and 5 from J; bases not matched to a gene: 7. The CDR3 consists of 15 residues. This CDR3 reads CASSPGTGYMYGYTF. DNA for the CDR3: TGTGCCAGCTCACCCGGGACAGGGTACATGTATGGCTACACCTTC.

The chain links TRBV19 to TRBJ2-3, with 16 bases aligning to TRBD2. Trimming cost V 0 bases and J 7 bases; bases outside gene matches: 13. This CDR3 spans 20 amino acids. The germline V gene encodes CDR1 LNHDA and CDR2 SQIVND (reference sequence). The CDR3: CASSIEGTSGRAGRLYTQYF. DNA for the CDR3: TGTGCCAGTAGTATAGAAGGGACTAGCGGGAGGGCCGGGAGGCTCTATACGCAGTATTTT.

This clone was observed a single time. This chain connects TRBV27 to TRBJ2-3; no reliable D call. Trimming took off 2 bases at V and 7 bases at J, with 13 bases between the two ends. Germline V CDR1 and CDR2: MNHEY, SMNVEV (reference sequence). The CDR3 runs 14 residues. The CDR3 nucleotides are TGTGCCAGCAGTTTACTGGGCATTCAATATACGCAGTATTTT. Translating it yields CASSLLGIQYTQYF.

The J gene is TRBJ2-3, the V gene TRBV30; D might be TRBD2 (6 bases). Looked up from germline, CDR1 is GTSNPN and CDR2 is SVGIG (reference sequence). Trimming stripped 0 bases from V and 0 bases from J, with 13 bases between. The CDR3 has 16 residues. The CDR3 nucleotides are TGTGCCTGGAGTGTGGGGGGTAGCGGAAGCACAGATACGCAGTATTTT. Translated, it gives CAWSVGGSGSTDTQYF.

This clone was observed a few times. The chain has TRBV10-3 and TRBJ2-7, with D possibly TRBD1 on 6 matching bases. V lost 10 bases and J lost 0, with 16 bases in between. Germline V lookup: CDR1 ENHRY, CDR2 SYGVKD. The CDR3 contains 14 residues. This CDR3 reads CATRQDRSSYEQYF. The DNA for the CDR3 is TGTGCCACTCGACAGGATCGGTCCTCCTACGAGCAGTACTTC.

Comment on this clone: The DNA is omitted, as the CDR3 cannot be located on it reliably, and the CDR3 follows TCRdb's listing. The chain has TRBV2 and TRBJ1-1. The CDR3 adds up to 15 amino acids, both ends counted. The germline V gene has CDR1 SNHLY and CDR2 FYNNEI. CDR3 in amino acids: CASSELRVGRGATFF.

The rearrangement links TRBV29-1 to TRBJ2-2, with 11 bases aligning to TRBD2. Losses at the gene ends were 6 bases for V and 6 bases for J; bases not matched to a gene: 9. CDR1 SQVTM and CDR2 ANQGSEA come from the germline V gene. CDR3 size: 15 residues. CDR3 amino acids: CSVGLIAGGPGELFF. CDR3 nucleotides: TGCAGCGTCGGTCTAATAGCGGGGGGGCCCGGGGAGCTGTTTTTT.

The chain employs TRBV19 and TRBJ1-3; TRBD1 matches at 7 bases. J gave up 4 bases and V 6 bases, and 6 bases lay outside the gene matches. This CDR3 spans 14 amino acids. Germline assignment: CDR1 LNHDA and CDR2 SQIVND (reference sequence). CDR3 loop: CASSTGASGNTIYF. In DNA form, the CDR3 reads TGTGCCAGTAGCACAGGGGCATCAGGAAACACCATATATTTT.

This sequence joins TRBV11-3 and TRBJ2-3; 8 bases align to TRBD2. This CDR3 region has 17 residues. CDR1 is SGHNT and CDR2 is YENEEA in the germline V gene. V shed 5 bases and J 0 bases; nucleotides not matched to a gene: 10. CDR3 in DNA: TGTGCCAGCAGCCTCGACGGGACTAGTAGAAGCACAGATACGCAGTATTTT. It yields the protein CASSLDGTSRSTDTQYF.

The chain combines TRBV5-1 with TRBJ1-5; D might be TRBD1 (6 bases). This CDR3 contains 16 residues. Germline lookup yields CDR1 SGHRS and CDR2 YFSETQ. Trimming removed 0 bases at V and 1 base at J, with 11 bases between. CDR3 in DNA: TGCGCCAGCAGCTTGGAGGGGGGGGCGAGCAATCAGCCCCAGCATTTT. Its protein product is CASSLEGGASNQPQHF.

This clone was counted only a few times. The V gene is TRBV9, the J gene TRBJ2-7; 9 nucleotides align to TRBD1. The germline V gene encodes CDR1 SGDLS and CDR2 YYNGEE. Germline trimming cut 4 bases from V and 6 bases from J; bases unmatched to any gene: 8. This CDR3 spans 14 amino acids. The CDR3, as DNA: TGTGCCAGCAGCAGACTAGGACAGGGGCCCGAGCAGTACTTC. It yields the protein CASSRLGQGPEQYF.

V gene TRBV5-1 combines with J gene TRBJ2-6; 9 nucleotides line up with TRBD1. This CDR3 comprises 18 residues. CDR1 and CDR2 from the germline V gene are SGHRS and YFSETQ. J lost 1 base, V lost 0 bases, and 5 bases had no gene match. CDR3 nucleotides: TGCGCCAGCAGCTTGGCGACAGGGGGGGTTTCTGGGGCCAACGTCCTGACTTTC. It encodes CASSLATGGVSGANVLTF.

The rearrangement links TRBV6-6 to TRBJ1-5; possible D gene TRBD1, 5 bases. Germline CDR1 MNHNY, CDR2 SVGAGI (reference sequence). V was trimmed by 5 bases and J by 2 bases, leaving 16 bases between them. This CDR3 comprises 16 residues. The CDR3 region has the DNA TGTGCCAGCAGTCCGCTCGGGGGGACCGGCAATCAGCCCCAGCATTTT. It translates to CASSPLGGTGNQPQHF.

The V call is TRBV28, the J call TRBJ1-2; tentative D call: TRBD1 (6 bases). Trimming pared 8 bases from V and 2 bases from J, leaving 24 bases between. There are 17 residues in the CDR3. Germline lookup yields CDR1 MDHEN and CDR2 SYDVKM. The CDR3 region has the DNA TGTGCCAGCCAAGTCCCTCTTGGACAGTCCGCCAACTATGGCTACACCTTC. Translated, it gives CASQVPLGQSANYGYTF.

The rearrangement joins TRBV28 to TRBJ2-1; 8 bases line up with TRBD2. Germline-derived CDR1 and CDR2 are MDHEN and SYDVKM. CDR3 length: 15 amino acids. Trimming at V came to 2 bases and at J to 7 bases, leaving 7 bases not matched to a gene. CDR3 DNA sequence: TGTGCCAGCAGTTTAGCGGCTAGCGGGTCGAATGAGCAGTTCTTC. This encodes CASSLAASGSNEQFF.

This clone appeared once. This CDR3 is CASSPWTGGTEAFF. DNA for the CDR3: TGTGCCAGCTCACCATGGACAGGGGGCACTGAAGCTTTCTTT. The rearrangement uses TRBV18 and TRBJ1-1; TRBD1 agrees at 10 bases. CDR1 and CDR2 from the germline V gene are KGHSH and LQKENI. The CDR3 is 14 residues long. V trimming: 2 bases; J trimming: 4 bases; junction bases outside the gene matches: 1.

This chain uses TRBV9 with TRBJ2-2; 7 bases agree with TRBD2. This CDR3 has 15 amino acids. Trimming took 4 bases from V and 5 from J; bases not matched to a gene: 8. Germline V lookup: CDR1 SGDLS, CDR2 YYNGEE. The CDR3 DNA follows: TGTGCCAGCAGCCCCCTCGGGGGGAGGACCGGGGAGCTGTTTTTT. Its protein product is CASSPLGGRTGELFF. Supplemented by reference TRBV9 and TRBJ2-2, the full variable domain reads DSGVTQTPKHLITATGQRVTLRCSPRSGDLSVYWYQQSLDQGLQFLIQYYNGEERAKGNILERFSAQQFPDLHSELNLSSLELGDSALYFCASSPLGGRTGELFFGEGSRLTVL.

V is TRBV28 and J is TRBJ1-2, with D perhaps matching TRBD1 (5 bases). Germline loops: CDR1 MDHEN, CDR2 SYDVKM. The V and J ends lost 6 bases and 2 bases respectively, with 10 bases between them. This CDR3 is built from 13 residues. CDR3 loop: CASSRTLNYGYTF. CDR3 sequence (DNA): TGTGCCAGCAGCCGGACACTAAACTATGGCTACACCTTC.

This clone turned up a few times. The J gene is TRBJ2-1, the V gene TRBV7-2, with TRBD1 matching over 7 bases. Per the germline V gene, CDR1 is SGHTA and CDR2 is FQGNSA. The CDR3 has 14 residues. V lost 5 bases and J lost 2; bases outside the gene matches: 3. Here the CDR3 DNA reads TGTGCCAGCAGCCCAGACAGGGCCTACAATGAGCAGTTCTTC. Translated, it gives CASSPDRAYNEQFF. Full variable domain (rest looked up from reference TRBV7-2 and TRBJ2-1): GAGVSQSPSNKVTEKGKDVELRCDPISGHTALYWYRQSLGQGLEFLIYFQGNSAPDKSGLPSDRFSAERTGGSVSTLTIQRTQQEDSAVYLCASSPDRAYNEQFFGPGTRLTVL.

This sequence joins TRBV6-6 and TRBJ2-7; 12 bases line up with TRBD2. The CDR3 has 16 amino acids. CDR1 MNHNY and CDR2 SVGAGI come from the germline V gene (reference sequence). Trimming removed 0 bases from V and 4 bases from J; junction bases left unmatched: 4. The CDR3 region is CASSYSLTSGGYEQYF. CDR3 coding DNA: TGTGCCAGCAGTTACTCCTTGACTAGCGGGGGTTACGAGCAGTACTTC.

The chain couples TRBV7-9 to TRBJ2-1, with 8 positions matching TRBD2. This CDR3 comprises 14 residues. The V segment lost 5 bases and the J segment 4 bases; nucleotides outside the gene matches: 4. Germline loops: CDR1 SEHNR, CDR2 FQNEAQ (reference sequence). This CDR3 reads CASSGVAGYNEQFF. CDR3 bases: TGTGCCAGCAGCGGGGTAGCGGGGTACAATGAGCAGTTCTTC.

This clone was detected once. The rearrangement uses TRBV28 and TRBJ2-5; 7 bases line up with TRBD1. TRBJ2-7 explains the end of the DNA better; the J call may be wrong. Germline V gene sequence: CDR1 MDHEN, CDR2 SYDVKM. This CDR3 is built from 14 residues. CDR3 residues: CASSPVDRSYEQYF. CDR3 sequence (DNA): TGTGCCAGCAGTCCGGTGGACAGGTCGTACGAGCAGTACTTC.

The rearrangement uses TRBV25-1 and TRBJ1-2, with D tentatively TRBD1 (6 bases). Germline V gives CDR1 MGHDK, CDR2 SYGVNS. Trimming took 10 bases from V and 4 from J, leaving 19 bases between them. The length of the CDR3 is 14 residues. In DNA, the CDR3 is TGTGCCACCCCCCTCTGGGGACACCCCTATGGCTACACCTTC. Protein product: CATPLWGHPYGYTF.

Judged by abundance, this clone is medium-sized. This CDR3 is CASSIGGQGMNTEAFF. Written as DNA, the CDR3 is TGTGCCAGTAGTATAGGAGGACAGGGAATGAACACTGAAGCTTTCTTT. The rearrangement uses TRBV19 and TRBJ1-1; the match to TRBD1 covers 8 bases. Per the germline V gene, CDR1 is LNHDA and CDR2 is SQIVND (reference sequence). The ends lost 1 base at V and 0 bases at J; junction bases unmatched: 4. The CDR3 sequence is 16 residues long.

The rearrangement links TRBV7-9 to TRBJ2-7; D is possibly TRBD2 (6 bases). Deletions cut 3 bases from V and 1 base from J, with 22 bases between. The CDR3 is 18 amino acids. The V gene's germline CDR1 is SEHNR and CDR2 FQNEAQ (reference sequence). The CDR3 spells CASSFWTGGTSGSYEQYF. The DNA for the CDR3 is TGTGCCAGCAGCTTTTGGACCGGGGGAACGTCTGGGTCCTACGAGCAGTACTTC.

The chain combines TRBV29-1 with TRBJ1-4; D unresolved. Trimming removed 0 bases from V and 11 bases from J, with 13 bases in between. The CDR3 covers 13 residues. The germline CDR1 and CDR2 sequences are SQVTM and ANQGSEA. This CDR3 reads CSVEDSVGQKLFF. The CDR3 DNA sequence: TGCAGCGTTGAAGATAGTGTTGGGCAGAAACTGTTTTTT.

This chain connects TRBV11-2 to TRBJ1-2; D possibly corresponds to TRBD1 (5 bases). V lost 2 bases to trimming and J lost 0 bases, with 13 bases between them. Germline lookup yields CDR1 SGHAT and CDR2 FQNNGV. The CDR3 contains 16 residues. Written as DNA, the CDR3 is TGTGCCAGCAGCTTACAAGGGACTGGAGCTAACTATGGCTACACCTTC. Protein sequence: CASSLQGTGANYGYTF.

The rearrangement joins TRBV4-1 to TRBJ2-7; 7 bases line up with TRBD1. V lost 3 bases, J lost 4 bases, and 9 bases stayed unmatched. Germline values: CDR1 MGHRA, CDR2 YSYEKL. The CDR3 is made up of 15 amino acids. The CDR3 protein is CASSHTPTGYYEQYF. CDR3 nucleotide sequence: TGCGCCAGCAGCCACACCCCGACAGGGTATTACGAGCAGTACTTC.

This clone was recorded at least ten times. The gene calls are TRBV15 and TRBJ1-1; maybe TRBD1 (5 bases). Germline V gene lookup returns CDR1 LNHNV and CDR2 YYDKDF (reference sequence). The CDR3 is made up of 18 amino acids. The V and J ends lost 0 bases and 3 bases respectively, with 20 bases between them. The CDR3 protein is CATSRDLVRTSFDTEAFF. For the CDR3, the DNA is TGTGCCACCAGCAGAGATCTAGTCAGGACAAGTTTCGACACTGAAGCTTTCTTT.

CDR3 protein: CASSSWTGNTEAFF. The CDR3 DNA reads as TGTGCCAGCAGCTCCTGGACAGGGAACACTGAAGCTTTCTTT. The rearrangement uses TRBV5-4 and TRBJ1-1, with 7 positions matching TRBD1. Germline V gives CDR1 SGHNT, CDR2 YYREEE (reference sequence). V lost 3 bases to trimming and J lost 1 base; unmatched junction nucleotides: 3. This CDR3 spans 14 amino acids.

This clone was found a few times. The J gene is TRBJ2-1, the V gene TRBV28; 8 nucleotides align to TRBD1. The germline CDR1 and CDR2 sequences are MDHEN and SYDVKM. J was trimmed by 3 bases and V by 7 bases; bases with no gene match: 8. The CDR3 spans 15 residues. CDR3 sequence: CASTQDRAHYNEQFF. CDR3 coding DNA: TGTGCCAGCACCCAGGACAGGGCCCACTACAATGAGCAGTTCTTC.

The chain combines TRBV18 with TRBJ2-1; the match to TRBD2 covers 16 bases. The CDR3 is made up of 20 amino acids. V lost 3 bases, J lost 6 bases, and 14 bases stayed unmatched. Germline V gene lookup returns CDR1 KGHSH and CDR2 LQKENI. CDR3: CASSPRPGLAGGPSSNEQFF. Here the CDR3 DNA reads TGTGCCAGCTCACCTAGGCCGGGACTAGCGGGAGGGCCCTCTAGCAATGAGCAGTTCTTC. Full variable domain (rest looked up from reference TRBV18 and TRBJ2-1): NAGVMQNPRHLVRRRGQEARLRCSPMKGHSHVYWYRQLPEEGLKFMVYLQKENIIDESGMPKERFSAEFPKEGPSILRIQQVVRGDSAAYFCASSPRPGLAGGPSSNEQFFGPGTRLTVL.